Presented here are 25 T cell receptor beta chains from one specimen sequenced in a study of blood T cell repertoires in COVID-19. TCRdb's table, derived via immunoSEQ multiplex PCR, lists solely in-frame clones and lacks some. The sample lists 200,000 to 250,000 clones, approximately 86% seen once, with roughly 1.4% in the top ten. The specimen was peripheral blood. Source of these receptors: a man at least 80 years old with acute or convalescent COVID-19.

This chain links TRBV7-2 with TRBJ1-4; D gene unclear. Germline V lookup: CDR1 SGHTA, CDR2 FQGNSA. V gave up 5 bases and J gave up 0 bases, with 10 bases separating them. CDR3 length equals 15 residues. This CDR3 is CASSPEPATNEKLFF. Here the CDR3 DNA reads TGTGCCAGCAGCCCAGAACCTGCAACTAATGAAAAACTGTTTTTT.

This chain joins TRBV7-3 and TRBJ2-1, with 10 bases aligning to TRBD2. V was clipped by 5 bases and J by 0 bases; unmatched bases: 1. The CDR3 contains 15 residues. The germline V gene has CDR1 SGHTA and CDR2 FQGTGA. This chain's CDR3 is CASSLAGDSYNEQFF. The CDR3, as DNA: TGTGCCAGCAGCCTAGCGGGAGACTCCTACAATGAGCAGTTCTTC.

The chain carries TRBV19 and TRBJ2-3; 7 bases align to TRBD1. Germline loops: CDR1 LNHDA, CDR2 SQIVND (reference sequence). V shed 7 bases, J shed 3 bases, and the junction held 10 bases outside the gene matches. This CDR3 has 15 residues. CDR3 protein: CASKLGGEWTDTQYF. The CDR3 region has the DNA TGTGCCAGTAAATTAGGGGGCGAGTGGACAGATACGCAGTATTTT.

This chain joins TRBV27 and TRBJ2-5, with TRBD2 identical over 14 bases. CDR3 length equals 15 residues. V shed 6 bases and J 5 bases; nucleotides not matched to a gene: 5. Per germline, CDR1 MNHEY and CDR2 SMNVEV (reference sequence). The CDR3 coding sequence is TGTGCCAGCAGCACGGGACTAGCGGGAGTGGAGACCCAGTACTTC. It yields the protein CASSTGLAGVETQYF.

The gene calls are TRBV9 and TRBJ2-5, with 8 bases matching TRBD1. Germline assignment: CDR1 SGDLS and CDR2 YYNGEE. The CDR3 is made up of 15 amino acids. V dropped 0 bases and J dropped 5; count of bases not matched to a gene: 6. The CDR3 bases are TGTGCCAGCAGCGTAGGGGAGACAGGGGATGAGACCCAGTACTTC. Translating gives CASSVGETGDETQYF.

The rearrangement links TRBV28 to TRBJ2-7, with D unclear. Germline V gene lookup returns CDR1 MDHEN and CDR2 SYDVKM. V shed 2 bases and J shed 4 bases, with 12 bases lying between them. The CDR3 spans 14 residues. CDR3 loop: CASSLPRPGYEQYF. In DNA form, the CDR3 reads TGTGCCAGCAGTTTACCCCGACCCGGGTACGAGCAGTACTTC.

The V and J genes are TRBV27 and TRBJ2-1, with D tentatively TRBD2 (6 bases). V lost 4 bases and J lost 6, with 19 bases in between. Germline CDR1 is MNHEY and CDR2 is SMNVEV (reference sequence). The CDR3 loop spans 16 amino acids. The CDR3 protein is CASSSSSALSGNEQFF. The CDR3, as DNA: TGTGCCAGCAGTTCCTCTAGCGCTCTATCTGGCAATGAGCAGTTCTTC.

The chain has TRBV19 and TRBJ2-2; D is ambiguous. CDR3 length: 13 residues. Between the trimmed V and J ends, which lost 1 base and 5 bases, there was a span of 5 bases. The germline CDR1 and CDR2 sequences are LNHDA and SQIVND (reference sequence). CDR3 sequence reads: CASSIAQTGELFF. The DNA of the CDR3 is TGTGCCAGTAGTATAGCTCAGACCGGGGAGCTGTTTTTT.

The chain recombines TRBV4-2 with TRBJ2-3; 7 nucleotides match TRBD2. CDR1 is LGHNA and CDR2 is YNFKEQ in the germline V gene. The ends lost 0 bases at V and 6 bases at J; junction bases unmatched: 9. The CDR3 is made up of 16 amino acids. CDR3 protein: CASSQDFRGVRDTQYF. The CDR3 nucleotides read TGTGCCAGCAGCCAAGATTTTCGGGGGGTTCGGGATACGCAGTATTTT.

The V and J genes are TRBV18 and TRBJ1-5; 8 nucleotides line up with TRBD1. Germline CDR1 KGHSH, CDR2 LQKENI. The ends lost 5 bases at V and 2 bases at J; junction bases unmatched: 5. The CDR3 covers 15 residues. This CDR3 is CASSASGQGNQPQHF. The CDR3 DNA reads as TGTGCCAGCTCAGCATCGGGACAGGGCAATCAGCCCCAGCATTTT.

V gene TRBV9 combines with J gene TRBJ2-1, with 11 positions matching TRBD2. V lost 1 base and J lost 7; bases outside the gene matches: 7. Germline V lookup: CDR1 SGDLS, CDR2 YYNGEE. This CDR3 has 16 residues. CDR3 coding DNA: TGTGCCAGCAGCGTACGGGGTAGCGGGAGGGCAAATGAGCAGTTCTTC. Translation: CASSVRGSGRANEQFF.

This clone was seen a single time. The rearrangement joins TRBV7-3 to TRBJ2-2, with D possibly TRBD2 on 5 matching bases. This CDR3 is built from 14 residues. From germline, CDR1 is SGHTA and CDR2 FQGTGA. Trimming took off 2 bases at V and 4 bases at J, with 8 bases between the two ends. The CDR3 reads CASSLGGSTGELFF. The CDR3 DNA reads TGTGCCAGCAGCTTAGGAGGCAGCACCGGGGAGCTGTTTTTT.

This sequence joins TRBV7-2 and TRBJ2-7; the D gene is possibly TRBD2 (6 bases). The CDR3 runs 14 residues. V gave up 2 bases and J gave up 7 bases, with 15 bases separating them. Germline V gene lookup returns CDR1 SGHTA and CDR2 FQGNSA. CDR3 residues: CASSLSPGVREQYF. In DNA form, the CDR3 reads TGTGCCAGCAGCTTAAGTCCGGGGGTGAGGGAGCAGTACTTC.

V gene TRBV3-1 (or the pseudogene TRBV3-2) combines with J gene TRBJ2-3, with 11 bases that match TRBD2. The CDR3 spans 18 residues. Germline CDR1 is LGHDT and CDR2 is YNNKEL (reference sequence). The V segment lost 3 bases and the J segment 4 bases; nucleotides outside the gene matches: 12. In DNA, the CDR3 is TGTGCCAGCAGCCATTACAAACTAGCGGGGGCCCTGGCAGATACGCAGTATTTT. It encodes CASSHYKLAGALADTQYF.

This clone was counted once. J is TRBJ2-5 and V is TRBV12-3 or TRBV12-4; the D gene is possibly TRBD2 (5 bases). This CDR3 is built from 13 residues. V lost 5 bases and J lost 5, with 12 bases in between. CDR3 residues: CASSRTVRETQYF. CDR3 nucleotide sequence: TGTGCCAGCAGTCGGACTGTGAGGGAGACCCAGTACTTC.

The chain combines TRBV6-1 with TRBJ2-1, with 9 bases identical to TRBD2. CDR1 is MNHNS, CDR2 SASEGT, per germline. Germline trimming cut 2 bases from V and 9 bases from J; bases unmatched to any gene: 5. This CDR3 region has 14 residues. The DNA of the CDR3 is TGTGCCAGCAGTGAACTAGCGGGATACGGTGAGCAGTTCTTC. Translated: CASSELAGYGEQFF.

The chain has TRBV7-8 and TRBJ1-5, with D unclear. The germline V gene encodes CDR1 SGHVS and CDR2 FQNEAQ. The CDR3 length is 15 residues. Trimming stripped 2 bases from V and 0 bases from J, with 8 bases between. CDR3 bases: TGTGCCAGCAGCTTATTTCGGGATAGCAATCAGCCCCAGCATTTT. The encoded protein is CASSLFRDSNQPQHF. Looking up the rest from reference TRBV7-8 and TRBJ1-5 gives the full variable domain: GAGVSQSPRYKVAKRGQDVALRCDPISGHVSLFWYQQALGQGPEFLTYFQNEAQLDKSGLPSDRFFAERPEGSVSTLKIQRTQQEDSAVYLCASSLFRDSNQPQHFGDGTRLSIL.

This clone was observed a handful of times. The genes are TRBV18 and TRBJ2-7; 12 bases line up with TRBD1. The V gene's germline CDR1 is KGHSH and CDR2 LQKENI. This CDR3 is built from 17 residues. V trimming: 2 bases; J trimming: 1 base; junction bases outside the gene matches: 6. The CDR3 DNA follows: TGTGCCAGCTCACCAGTCCCGGGACAGGGGGCTTCCTACGAGCAGTACTTC. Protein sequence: CASSPVPGQGASYEQYF.

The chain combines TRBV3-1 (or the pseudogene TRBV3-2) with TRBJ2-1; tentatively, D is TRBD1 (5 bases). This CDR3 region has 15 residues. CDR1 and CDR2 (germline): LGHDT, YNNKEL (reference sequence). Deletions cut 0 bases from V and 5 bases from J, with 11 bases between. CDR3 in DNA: TGTGCCAGCAGCCAAGATGCAGGGCCGCACAATGAGCAGTTCTTC. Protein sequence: CASSQDAGPHNEQFF.

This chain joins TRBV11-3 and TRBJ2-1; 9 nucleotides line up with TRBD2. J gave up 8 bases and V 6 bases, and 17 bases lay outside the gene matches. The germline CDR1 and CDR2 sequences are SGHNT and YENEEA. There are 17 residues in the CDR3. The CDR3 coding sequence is TGTGCCAGCAGACGGCACCCTTCCTCGCGGGGGGGCCATGAGCAGTTCTTC. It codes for CASRRHPSSRGGHEQFF.

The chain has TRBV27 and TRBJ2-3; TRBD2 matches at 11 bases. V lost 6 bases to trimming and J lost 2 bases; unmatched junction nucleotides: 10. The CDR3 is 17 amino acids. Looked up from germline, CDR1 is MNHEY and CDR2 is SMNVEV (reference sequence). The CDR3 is CASSHYGLAGSTDTQYF. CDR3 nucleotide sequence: TGTGCCAGCAGCCACTATGGACTAGCGGGCTCCACAGATACGCAGTATTTT.

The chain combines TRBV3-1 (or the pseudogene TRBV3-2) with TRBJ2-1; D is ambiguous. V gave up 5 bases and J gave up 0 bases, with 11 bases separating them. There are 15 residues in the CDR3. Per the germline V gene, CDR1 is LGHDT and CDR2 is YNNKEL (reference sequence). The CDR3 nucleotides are TGTGCCAGCAGCGACACTCGAAGCTCCTACAATGAGCAGTTCTTC. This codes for CASSDTRSSYNEQFF.

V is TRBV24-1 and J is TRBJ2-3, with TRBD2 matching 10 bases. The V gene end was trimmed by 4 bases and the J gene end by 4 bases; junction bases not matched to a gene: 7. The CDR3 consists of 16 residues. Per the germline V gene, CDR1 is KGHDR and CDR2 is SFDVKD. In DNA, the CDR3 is TGTGCCACCAGTGAATTAGCGGGAGGTCAAGCAGATACGCAGTATTTT. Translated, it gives CATSELAGGQADTQYF.

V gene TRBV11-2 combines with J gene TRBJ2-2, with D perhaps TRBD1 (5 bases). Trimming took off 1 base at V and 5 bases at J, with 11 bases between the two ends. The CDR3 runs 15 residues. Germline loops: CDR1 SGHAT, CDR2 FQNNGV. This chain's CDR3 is CASSLGTGGTGELFF. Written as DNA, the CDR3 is TGTGCCAGCAGCTTAGGAACAGGCGGAACCGGGGAGCTGTTTTTT.

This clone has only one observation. CDR3 DNA sequence: TGTGCCAGCAGCCGACAGGTGGCCACTAGCACAGATACGCAGTATTTT. The encoded protein is CASSRQVATSTDTQYF. V gene TRBV4-2 combines with J gene TRBJ2-3; possible D gene TRBD1, 6 bases. The V end lost 4 bases, the J end lost 0 bases, and 14 bases lay between the germline ends. The germline V gene has CDR1 LGHNA and CDR2 YNFKEQ. The CDR3 sequence is 16 residues long.